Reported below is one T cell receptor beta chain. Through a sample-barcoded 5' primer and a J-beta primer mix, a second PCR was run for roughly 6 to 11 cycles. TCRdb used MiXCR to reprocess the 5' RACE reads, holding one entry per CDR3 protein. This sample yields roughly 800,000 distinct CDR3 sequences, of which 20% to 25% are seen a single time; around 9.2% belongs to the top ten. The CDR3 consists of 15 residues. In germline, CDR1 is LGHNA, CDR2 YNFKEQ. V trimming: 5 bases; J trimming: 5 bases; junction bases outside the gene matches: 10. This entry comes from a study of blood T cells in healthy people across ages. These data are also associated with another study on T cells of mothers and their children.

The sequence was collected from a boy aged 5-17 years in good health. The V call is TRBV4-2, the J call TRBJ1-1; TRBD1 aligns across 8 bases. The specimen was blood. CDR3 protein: CASSGHQGAQTEAFF. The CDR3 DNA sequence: TGTGCCAGCAGCGGACATCAGGGGGCGCAAACTGAAGCTTTCTTT.